One sample yielded the 2 T cell receptor beta chains listed below, sequenced in a study of Ad26.COV2.S vaccination and SARS-CoV-2 variants. Using immunoSEQ multiplex PCR, the repertoire was profiled, and TCRdb retains in-frame clones only, with some absent. Among more than 150,000 clones listed, approximately 90% were seen once. The sequenced sample was peripheral blood, obtained after recovery from COVID-19. These receptors were taken from a human donor who had recovered from COVID-19.

This sequence joins TRBV10-3 and TRBJ2-7; unclear D gene. The CDR3 totals 15 residues. Germline CDR1 is ENHRY and CDR2 is SYGVKD. The V end lost 4 bases, the J end lost 2 bases, and 15 bases lay between the germline ends. The CDR3 bases are TGTGCCATCAGTGGTACCGGGCACTCTCCCTACGAGCAGTACTTC. It translates to CAISGTGHSPYEQYF.

This sequence joins TRBV7-3 and TRBJ2-6; D gene ambiguous. Trimming cost V 1 base and J 0 bases, with 10 bases left between them. The CDR3 covers 17 residues. The germline CDR1 and CDR2 sequences are SGHTA and FQGTGA. CDR3 DNA sequence: TGTGCCAGCAGCTTAATAGGACCGATCTCTGGGGCCAACGTCCTGACTTTC. Its translation is CASSLIGPISGANVLTF.